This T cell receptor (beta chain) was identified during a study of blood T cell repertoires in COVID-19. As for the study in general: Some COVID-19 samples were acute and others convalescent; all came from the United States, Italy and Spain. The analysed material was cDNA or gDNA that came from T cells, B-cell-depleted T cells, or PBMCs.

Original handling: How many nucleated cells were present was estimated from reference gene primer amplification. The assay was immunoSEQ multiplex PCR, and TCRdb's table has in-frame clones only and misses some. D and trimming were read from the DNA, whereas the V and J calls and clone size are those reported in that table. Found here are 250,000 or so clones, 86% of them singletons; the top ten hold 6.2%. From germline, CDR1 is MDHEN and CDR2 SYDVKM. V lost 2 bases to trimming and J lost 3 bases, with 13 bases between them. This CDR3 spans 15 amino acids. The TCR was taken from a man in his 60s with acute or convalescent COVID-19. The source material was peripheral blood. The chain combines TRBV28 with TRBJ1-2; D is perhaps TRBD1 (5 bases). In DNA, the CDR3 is TGTGCCAGCAGTTTAGGGGGTTGGGGGGACTATGGCTACACCTTC. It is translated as CASSLGGWGDYGYTF.